A single sample is the source of the 27 T cell receptor beta chains below, sequenced in a study of somatic mutations in cytotoxic T cells in rheumatoid arthritis. The data were produced by immunoSEQ multiplex PCR, yet TCRdb's version contains in-frame clones alone and is incomplete. The sample carries some 17,000 clones, approximately 82% recorded once. The sequencing input was CD8+ T cells sorted from blood. These receptors all come from an adult with rheumatoid arthritis.

The chain is built from TRBV7-8 and TRBJ1-6; 8 positions agree with TRBD1. The CDR3 is made up of 16 amino acids. The V segment lost 5 bases and the J segment 9 bases; nucleotides outside the gene matches: 12. CDR1 SGHVS and CDR2 FQNEAQ come from the germline V gene. CDR3 protein: CASSLDRTGRSSPLHF. DNA of the CDR3: TGTGCCAGCAGCCTAGACCGGACAGGGAGGAGTTCACCCCTCCACTTT.

This chain connects TRBV27 to TRBJ2-1, with D perhaps matching TRBD1 (6 bases). Germline V gene data show CDR1 as MNHEY and CDR2 as SMNVEV (reference sequence). Trimming shortened V by 4 bases and J by 6 bases, and 16 bases separated the two germline ends. This CDR3 contains 15 residues. CDR3: CASSSTGIFGNEQFF. CDR3 DNA sequence: TGTGCCAGCAGTTCTACAGGGATTTTCGGCAATGAGCAGTTCTTC.

CDR3 in DNA: TGCGCCAGCAGTGAGGGCGGGAGGTTGCGTGAGCAGTTCTTC. Protein product: CASSEGGRLREQFF. The J gene is TRBJ2-1, the V gene TRBV10-2, with 8 bases that match TRBD2. This CDR3 comprises 14 residues. V was pared by 2 bases and J by 9 bases, with 6 bases of the junction left unmatched. Germline CDR1 and CDR2: WSHSY and SAAADI.

The CDR3 region has the DNA TGTGCCAGCAGACCCCGCCGCTCGACTAGCGGGAGGGCCGGAGATACGCAGTATTTT. Translating it yields CASRPRRSTSGRAGDTQYF. The chain employs TRBV28 and TRBJ2-3, with 14 bases lining up with TRBD2. Germline CDR1 MDHEN, CDR2 SYDVKM. V shed 6 bases, J shed 5 bases, and the junction held 16 bases outside the gene matches. The CDR3 is made up of 19 amino acids. Filled out from reference TRBV28 and TRBJ2-3, the complete variable domain reads DVKVTQSSRYLVKRTGEKVFLECVQDMDHENMFWYRQDPGLGLRLIYFSYDVKMKEKGDIPEGYSVSREKKERFSLILESASTNQTSMYLCASRPRRSTSGRAGDTQYFGPGTRLTVL.

Only one count was recorded for this clone. This rearrangement joins TRBV11-3 to TRBJ2-1; 7 positions match TRBD2. The V and J ends lost 1 base and 8 bases, in that order; junction bases with no gene match: 8. Germline CDR1 and CDR2: SGHNT and YENEEA. The CDR3 is made up of 15 amino acids. CDR3 sequence reads: CASSLAAGVWYEQFF. As DNA, the CDR3 is TGTGCCAGCAGCTTAGCGGCGGGAGTATGGTATGAGCAGTTCTTC.

The V call is TRBV4-1, the J call TRBJ1-3; D call uncertain. Trimming cost V 11 bases and J 0 bases, with 14 bases left between them. Germline CDR1 reads MGHRA; CDR2 reads YSYEKL. CDR3 size: 14 residues. In DNA, the CDR3 is TGCGCCTGCCGGGCGGAAACCTCTGGAAACACCATATATTTT. Its translation: CACRAETSGNTIYF.

This chain joins TRBV11-3 and TRBJ2-1; unclear D gene. In germline, CDR1 is SGHNT, CDR2 YENEEA. CDR3 length equals 15 residues. V gave up 0 bases and J gave up 4 bases, with 10 bases separating them. The CDR3 sequence: CASSLDFRYYNEQFF. Here the CDR3 DNA reads TGTGCCAGCAGCTTAGATTTCCGATATTACAATGAGCAGTTCTTC.

The rearrangement joins TRBV10-1 to TRBJ2-3; D is perhaps TRBD1 (5 bases). V lost 6 bases, J lost 4 bases, and 8 bases lay in between. This CDR3 spans 12 amino acids. The germline V gene has CDR1 WNHNN and CDR2 SYGVQD (reference sequence). The CDR3 loop reads CASSMGPDTQYF. The CDR3 bases are TGCGCCAGCAGCATGGGGCCAGATACGCAGTATTTT.

The chain recombines TRBV2 with TRBJ1-1; TRBD1 is a possible D gene (5 bases). The CDR3 has 13 amino acids. With 3 bases removed from V and 1 base from J, the gap between germline ends came to 6 bases. Germline V gives CDR1 SNHLY, CDR2 FYNNEI. The CDR3 spells CASSDRGNTEAFF. The CDR3 coding sequence is TGTGCCAGCAGTGATAGGGGGAACACTGAAGCTTTCTTT.

The V and J genes are TRBV4-1 and TRBJ1-1; 7 bases are shared with TRBD1. The CDR3 extends over 15 amino acids. CDR1 and CDR2 (germline): MGHRA, YSYEKL. V shed 1 base, J shed 1 base, and the junction held 3 bases outside the gene matches. The CDR3 nucleotides are TGCGCCAGCAGCCAAGCCGGGACAGCGAACACTGAAGCTTTCTTT. Amino acid sequence: CASSQAGTANTEAFF.

The V and J genes are TRBV5-8 and TRBJ2-5; 9 nucleotides align to TRBD1. The CDR3 runs 16 residues. V lost 4 bases and J lost 2; bases outside the gene matches: 9. CDR1 and CDR2 from the germline V gene are SGHTS and YDEGEE. The CDR3 region is CASSQIPDRGQETQYF. The CDR3 nucleotides are TGTGCCAGCAGCCAGATCCCGGACAGGGGTCAAGAGACCCAGTACTTC.

The gene calls are TRBV10-3 and TRBJ2-1, with 11 bases that match TRBD2. With 6 bases clipped from V and 1 base from J, the junction kept 2 bases outside the gene matches. Germline V gives CDR1 ENHRY, CDR2 SYGVKD. The CDR3 runs 15 residues. CDR3 nucleotide sequence: TGTGCCATCAGGGGGACTAGCGGATCCTACAATGAGCAGTTCTTC. Amino acid sequence: CAIRGTSGSYNEQFF.

The chain has TRBV5-4 and TRBJ2-3; 7 bases map to TRBD2. This CDR3 has 15 amino acids. Germline values: CDR1 SGHNT, CDR2 YYREEE (reference sequence). J gave up 4 bases and V 3 bases, and 8 bases lay outside the gene matches. The CDR3 sequence is CASSWGGATADTQYF. For the CDR3, the DNA is TGTGCCAGCAGCTGGGGGGGAGCGACCGCAGATACGCAGTATTTT.

The rearrangement links TRBV19 to TRBJ1-2, with D maybe TRBD1 (5 bases). The ends were cut back, 5 bases at V and 4 bases at J, with 14 bases in the middle. This CDR3 contains 14 residues. Germline assignment: CDR1 LNHDA and CDR2 SQIVND (reference sequence). DNA for the CDR3: TGTGCCAGTAGTGCCGGGACTGCACTCTATGGCTACACCTTC. The encoded protein is CASSAGTALYGYTF. The full variable domain, completed using reference TRBV19 and TRBJ1-2, is DGGITQSPKYLFRKEGQNVTLSCEQNLNHDAMYWYRQDPGQGLRLIYYSQIVNDFQKGDIAEGYSVSREKKESFPLTVTSAQKNPTAFYLCASSAGTALYGYTFGSGTRLTVV.

The CDR3 nucleotides are TGTGCCAGCAGCTTAGGGCGGGGATCCTACGAGCAGTACTTC. Protein product: CASSLGRGSYEQYF. J is TRBJ2-7 and V is TRBV7-9; perhaps TRBD2 as D (6 bases). From germline, CDR1 is SEHNR and CDR2 FQNEAQ (reference sequence). This CDR3 spans 14 amino acids. The ends were cut back, 1 base at V and 1 base at J, with 8 bases in the middle.

This rearrangement joins TRBV4-1 to TRBJ2-7, with TRBD2 as a possible D gene (6 bases). The CDR3 covers 15 residues. V lost 3 bases, J lost 1 base, and 13 bases lay in between. CDR1 MGHRA and CDR2 YSYEKL come from the germline V gene. Here the CDR3 reads CASSQAGSVSYEQYF. The CDR3, as DNA: TGCGCCAGCAGCCAGGCCGGGAGTGTGTCCTACGAGCAGTACTTC.

This clone was counted a single time. The genes are TRBV2 and TRBJ1-1; no definite D call. Deletions cut 6 bases from V and 2 bases from J, with 10 bases between. This CDR3 contains 13 residues. Looked up from germline, CDR1 is SNHLY and CDR2 is FYNNEI. The CDR3 DNA sequence: TGTGCCAGCAGGCCCTTTGGAAACACTGAAGCTTTCTTT. It encodes CASRPFGNTEAFF.

The rearrangement uses TRBV6-5 and TRBJ2-1, with TRBD2 identical over 7 bases. The V gene's germline CDR1 is MNHEY and CDR2 SVGAGI. The CDR3 length is 12 residues. The trim removed 6 bases at V and 6 bases at J, leaving 2 bases unmatched. Here the CDR3 DNA reads TGTGCCAGCAGAGCGGGGTTCAATGAGCAGTTCTTC. This translates into CASRAGFNEQFF.

The rearrangement joins TRBV6-1 to TRBJ1-5; tentative D call: TRBD1 (5 bases). Trimming stripped 7 bases from V and 8 bases from J, with 15 bases between. CDR1 MNHNS and CDR2 SASEGT come from the germline V gene. The CDR3 runs 13 residues. CDR3 sequence: CASNVAGIEPQHF. CDR3 bases: TGTGCCAGCAACGTTGCAGGGATTGAGCCCCAGCATTTT.

The chain employs TRBV6-1 and TRBJ2-1; D unresolved. V lost 3 bases, J lost 0 bases, and 9 bases lay in between. Germline assignment: CDR1 MNHNS and CDR2 SASEGT. The CDR3 spans 15 residues. CDR3 in amino acids: CASSDVLSSYNEQFF. The CDR3 coding sequence is TGTGCCAGCAGTGACGTCCTCAGCTCCTACAATGAGCAGTTCTTC.

The rearrangement joins TRBV7-8 to TRBJ1-2; D possibly corresponds to TRBD1 (5 bases). The CDR3 totals 12 residues. Looked up from germline, CDR1 is SGHVS and CDR2 is FQNEAQ. The V end lost 5 bases, the J end lost 7 bases, and 11 bases lay between the germline ends. CDR3 DNA: TGTGCCAGCAGCCCCGGGGGTTCTGGCTACACCTTC. This codes for CASSPGGSGYTF.

The rearrangement joins TRBV6-5 to TRBJ2-1; 7 nucleotides line up with TRBD2. The V gene's germline CDR1 is MNHEY and CDR2 SVGAGI. V dropped 5 bases and J dropped 4; count of bases not matched to a gene: 5. The CDR3 runs 14 residues. The CDR3 region has the DNA TGTGCCAGCAGTCCTAGCGGATTTTACAATGAGCAGTTCTTC. Translated: CASSPSGFYNEQFF.

The chain carries TRBV6-1 and TRBJ1-1; 7 bases line up with TRBD1. Germline CDR1 is MNHNS and CDR2 is SASEGT. The length of the CDR3 is 18 residues. The J segment lost 0 bases and the V segment lost 6 bases, leaving 16 bases of the junction unmatched. CDR3 loop: CASRERTGAVGLNTEAFF. Written as DNA, the CDR3 is TGTGCCAGCAGAGAAAGGACAGGAGCTGTTGGATTGAACACTGAAGCTTTCTTT.

The genes are TRBV27 and TRBJ2-3; 7 bases agree with TRBD2. CDR3 length equals 14 residues. The germline V gene has CDR1 MNHEY and CDR2 SMNVEV (reference sequence). V shed 7 bases and J 1 base; nucleotides not matched to a gene: 5. CDR3: CASKRLARTDTQYF. CDR3 bases: TGTGCCAGCAAGCGACTAGCCCGCACAGATACGCAGTATTTT.

V and J are TRBV13 and TRBJ2-2; 7 bases line up with TRBD2. The CDR3 has 16 amino acids. The germline CDR1 and CDR2 sequences are PRHDT and FYEKMQ (reference sequence). The V and J ends lost 2 bases and 2 bases, in that order; junction bases with no gene match: 5. The CDR3 loop is CASSLFLAANTGELFF. The CDR3 DNA reads TGTGCCAGCAGCTTATTCCTAGCGGCTAACACCGGGGAGCTGTTTTTT.

The chain recombines TRBV27 with TRBJ1-1; D is undetermined. The CDR3 runs 12 residues. Germline values: CDR1 MNHEY, CDR2 SMNVEV (reference sequence). The V gene lost 2 bases and the J gene lost 8 bases, with 9 bases spanning the gap. This chain's CDR3 is CASSLGRGEAFF. In DNA, the CDR3 is TGTGCCAGCAGTTTAGGTCGAGGGGAAGCTTTCTTT.

The V call is TRBV11-2, the J call TRBJ1-1; D may be TRBD1 (6 bases). Germline lookup yields CDR1 SGHAT and CDR2 FQNNGV. The length of the CDR3 is 13 residues. The germline V and J ends were trimmed by 2 bases and 6 bases, with 10 bases remaining between them. This CDR3 is CASSLTGRAEAFF. In nucleotides, the CDR3 is TGTGCCAGCAGCTTAACAGGGCGGGCTGAAGCTTTCTTT.